This T cell receptor (beta chain) was profiled in a study of blood T cell repertoires in COVID-19. Study-wide context: Sources were T cells, B-cell-depleted T cells, or PBMCs; the material itself was cDNA or gDNA.

Authors' processing steps: Reference gene primer amplification gave nucleated cell count estimates. This table comes from immunoSEQ multiplex PCR, and its TCRdb copy is limited to in-frame clones, with some not included. V, J and clone size are taken as reported in that table, and D and trimming were inferred from the DNA itself. The repertoire includes some 400,000 clones, approximately 89% of them detected once, and about 1.7% sits in the top ten. The germline CDR1 and CDR2 sequences are KGHDR and SFDVKD. V shed 5 bases and J 3 bases; nucleotides not matched to a gene: 16. This CDR3 has 19 residues. Enrolled through a virtual design, the participants were between roughly 18 and 90 years of age and came from approximately 25 US areas. Clinical history reported by participants formed the basis on which cohorts were assigned.

V is TRBV24-1 and J is TRBJ2-7, with 12 bases aligning to TRBD1. The sequenced sample consisted of PBMCs or T cells enriched from blood (not recorded which). The sequence came from a young woman who had recovered from COVID-19. CDR3 in DNA: TGTGCCACCAGTGGGGGGCCGGGACAGGGGGCTAGTACGAGCTACGAGCAGTACTTC. It encodes CATSGGPGQGASTSYEQYF.